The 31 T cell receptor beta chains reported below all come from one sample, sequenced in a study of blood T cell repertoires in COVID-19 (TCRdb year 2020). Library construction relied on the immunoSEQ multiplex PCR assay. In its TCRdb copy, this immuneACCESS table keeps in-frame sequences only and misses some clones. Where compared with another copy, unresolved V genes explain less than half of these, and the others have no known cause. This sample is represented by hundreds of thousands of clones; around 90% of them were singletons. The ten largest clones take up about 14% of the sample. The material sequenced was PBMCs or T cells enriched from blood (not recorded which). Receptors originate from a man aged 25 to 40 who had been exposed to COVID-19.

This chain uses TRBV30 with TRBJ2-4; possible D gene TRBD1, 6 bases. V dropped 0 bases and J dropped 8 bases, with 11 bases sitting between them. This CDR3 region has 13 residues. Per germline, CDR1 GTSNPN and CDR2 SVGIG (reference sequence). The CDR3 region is CAWSVGGADIQYF. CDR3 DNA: TGTGCCTGGAGTGTAGGGGGTGCGGACATTCAGTACTTC.

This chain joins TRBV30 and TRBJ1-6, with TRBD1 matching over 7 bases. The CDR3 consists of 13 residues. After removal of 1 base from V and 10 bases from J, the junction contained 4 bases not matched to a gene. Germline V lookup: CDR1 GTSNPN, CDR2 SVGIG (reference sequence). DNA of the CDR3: TGTGCCTGGAGTGGAGGACAGGCCTCACCCCTCCACTTT. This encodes CAWSGGQASPLHF. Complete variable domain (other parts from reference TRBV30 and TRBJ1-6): SQTIHQWPATLVQPVGSPLSLECTVEGTSNPNLYWYRQAAGRGLQLLFYSVGIGQISSEVPQNLSASRPQDRQFILSSKKLLLSDSGFYLCAWSGGQASPLHFGNGTRLTVT.

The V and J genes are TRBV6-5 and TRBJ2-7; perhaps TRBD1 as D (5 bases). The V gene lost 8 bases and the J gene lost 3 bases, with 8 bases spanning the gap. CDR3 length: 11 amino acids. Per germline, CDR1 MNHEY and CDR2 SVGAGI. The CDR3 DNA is TGTGCCAGCGATCAGGGCTACGAGCAGTACTTC. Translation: CASDQGYEQYF.

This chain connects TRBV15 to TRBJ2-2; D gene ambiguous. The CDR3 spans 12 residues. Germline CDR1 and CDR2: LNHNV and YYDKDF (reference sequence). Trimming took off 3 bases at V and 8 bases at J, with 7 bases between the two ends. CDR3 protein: CATSRALGELFF. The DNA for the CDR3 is TGTGCCACCAGCAGGGCCCTTGGGGAGCTGTTTTTT.

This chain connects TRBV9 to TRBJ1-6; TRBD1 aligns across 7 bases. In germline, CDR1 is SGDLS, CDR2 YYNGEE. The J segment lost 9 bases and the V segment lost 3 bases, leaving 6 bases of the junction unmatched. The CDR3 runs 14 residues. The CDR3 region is CASSANRGSSPLHF. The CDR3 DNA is TGTGCCAGCAGCGCTAACAGGGGATCTTCACCCCTCCACTTT.

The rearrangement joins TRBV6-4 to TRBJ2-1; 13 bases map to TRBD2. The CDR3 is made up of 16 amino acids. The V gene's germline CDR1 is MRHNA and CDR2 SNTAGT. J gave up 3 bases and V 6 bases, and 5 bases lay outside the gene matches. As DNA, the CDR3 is TGTGCCAGCAGGCCGACTAGCGGGGGGTTCTACAATGAGCAGTTCTTC. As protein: CASRPTSGGFYNEQFF.

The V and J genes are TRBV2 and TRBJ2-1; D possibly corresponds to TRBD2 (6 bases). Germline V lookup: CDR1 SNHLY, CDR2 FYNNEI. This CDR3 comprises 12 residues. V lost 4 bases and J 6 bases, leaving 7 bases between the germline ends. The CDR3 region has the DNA TGTGCCAGCAGTGTGGGGGGCAATGAGCAGTTCTTC. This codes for CASSVGGNEQFF.

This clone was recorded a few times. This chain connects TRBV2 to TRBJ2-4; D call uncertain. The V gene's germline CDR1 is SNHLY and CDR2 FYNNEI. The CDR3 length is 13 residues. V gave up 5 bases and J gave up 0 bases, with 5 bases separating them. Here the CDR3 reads CASSNIAKNIQYF. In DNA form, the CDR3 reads TGTGCCAGCAGTAATATAGCCAAAAACATTCAGTACTTC.

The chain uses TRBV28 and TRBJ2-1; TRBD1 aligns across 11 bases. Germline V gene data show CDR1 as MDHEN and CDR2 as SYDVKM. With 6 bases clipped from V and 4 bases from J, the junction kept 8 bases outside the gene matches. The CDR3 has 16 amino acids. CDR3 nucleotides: TGTGCCAGCAGCCAAACCGGGACAGGGGGATACAATGAGCAGTTCTTC. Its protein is CASSQTGTGGYNEQFF.

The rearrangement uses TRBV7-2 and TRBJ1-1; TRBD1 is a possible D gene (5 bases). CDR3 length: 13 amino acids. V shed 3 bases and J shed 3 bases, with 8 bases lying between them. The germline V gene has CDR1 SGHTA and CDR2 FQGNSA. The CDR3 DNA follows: TGTGCCAGCAGCTTGCAGGGTTACACTGAAGCTTTCTTT. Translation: CASSLQGYTEAFF.

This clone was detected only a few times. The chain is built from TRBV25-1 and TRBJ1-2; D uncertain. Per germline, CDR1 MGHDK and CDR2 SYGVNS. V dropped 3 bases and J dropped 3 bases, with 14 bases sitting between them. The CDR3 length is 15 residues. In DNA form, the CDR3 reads TGTGCCAGCAGTGACTTAGGCCTAGGAGACTATGGCTACACCTTC. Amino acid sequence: CASSDLGLGDYGYTF.

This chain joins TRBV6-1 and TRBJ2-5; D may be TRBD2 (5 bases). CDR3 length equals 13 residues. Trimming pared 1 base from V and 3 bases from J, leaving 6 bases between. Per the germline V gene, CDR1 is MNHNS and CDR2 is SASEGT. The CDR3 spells CASSEDGKETQYF. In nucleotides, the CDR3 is TGTGCCAGCAGTGAAGACGGGAAAGAGACCCAGTACTTC.

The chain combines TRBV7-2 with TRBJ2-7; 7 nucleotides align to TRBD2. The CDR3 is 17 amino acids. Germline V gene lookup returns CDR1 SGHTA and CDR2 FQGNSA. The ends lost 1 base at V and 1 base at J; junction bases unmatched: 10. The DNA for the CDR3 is TGTGCCAGCAGCTTAGAGGTCCCCCCGGGACTATCCTACGAGCAGTACTTC. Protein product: CASSLEVPPGLSYEQYF.

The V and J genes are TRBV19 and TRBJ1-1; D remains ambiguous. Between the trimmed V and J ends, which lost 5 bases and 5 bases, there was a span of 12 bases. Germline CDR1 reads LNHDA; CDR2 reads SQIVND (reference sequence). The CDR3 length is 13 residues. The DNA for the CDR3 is TGTGCCAGTAGTTTTGGTTCGGGAACTGAAGCTTTCTTT. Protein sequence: CASSFGSGTEAFF. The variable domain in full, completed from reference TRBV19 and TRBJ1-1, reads DGGITQSPKYLFRKEGQNVTLSCEQNLNHDAMYWYRQDPGQGLRLIYYSQIVNDFQKGDIAEGYSVSREKKESFPLTVTSAQKNPTAFYLCASSFGSGTEAFFGQGTRLTVV.

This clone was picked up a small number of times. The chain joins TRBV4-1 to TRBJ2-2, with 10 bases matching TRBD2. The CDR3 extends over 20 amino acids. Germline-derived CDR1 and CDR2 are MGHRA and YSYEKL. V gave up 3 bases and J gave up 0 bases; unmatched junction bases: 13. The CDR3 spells CASSHSDGPSGGPNTGELFF. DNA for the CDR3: TGCGCCAGCAGCCACTCAGACGGCCCTAGCGGGGGACCGAACACCGGGGAGCTGTTTTTT.

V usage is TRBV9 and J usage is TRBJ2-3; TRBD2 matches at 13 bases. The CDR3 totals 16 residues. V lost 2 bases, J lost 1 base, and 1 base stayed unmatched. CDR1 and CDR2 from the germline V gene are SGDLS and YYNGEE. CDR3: CASSVGLAGGTDTQYF. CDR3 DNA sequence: TGTGCCAGCAGCGTCGGACTAGCGGGGGGCACAGATACGCAGTATTTT.

The CDR3 DNA sequence: TGCAGCGTTGAAGATCGGGGAGAAAATGGCTACACCTTC. Encoded protein: CSVEDRGENGYTF. V usage is TRBV29-1 and J usage is TRBJ1-2; no firm D call. Trimming removed 0 bases from V and 6 bases from J, with 11 bases in between. The CDR3 consists of 13 residues. Germline CDR1 SQVTM, CDR2 ANQGSEA.

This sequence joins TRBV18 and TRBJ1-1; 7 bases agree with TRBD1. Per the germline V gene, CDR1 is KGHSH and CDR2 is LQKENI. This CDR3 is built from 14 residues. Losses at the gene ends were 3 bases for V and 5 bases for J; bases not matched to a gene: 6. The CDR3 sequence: CASSPLQGVTEAFF. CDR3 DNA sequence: TGTGCCAGCTCACCCCTCCAGGGGGTAACTGAAGCTTTCTTT.

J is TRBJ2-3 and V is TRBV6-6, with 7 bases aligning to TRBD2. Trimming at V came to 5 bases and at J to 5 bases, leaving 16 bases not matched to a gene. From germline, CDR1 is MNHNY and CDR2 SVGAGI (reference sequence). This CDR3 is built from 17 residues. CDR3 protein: CASSPAFTSAEGDTQYF. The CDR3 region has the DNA TGTGCCAGCAGTCCCGCCTTCACTAGCGCTGAGGGAGATACGCAGTATTTT.

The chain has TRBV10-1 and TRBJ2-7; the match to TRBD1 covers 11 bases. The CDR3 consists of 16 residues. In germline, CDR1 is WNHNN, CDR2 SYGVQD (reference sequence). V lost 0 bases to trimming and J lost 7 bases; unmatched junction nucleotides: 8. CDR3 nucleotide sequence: TGCGCCAGCAGTGAGTCAGGTGGACAGGGGGCAAGGGAGCAGTACTTC. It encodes CASSESGGQGAREQYF.

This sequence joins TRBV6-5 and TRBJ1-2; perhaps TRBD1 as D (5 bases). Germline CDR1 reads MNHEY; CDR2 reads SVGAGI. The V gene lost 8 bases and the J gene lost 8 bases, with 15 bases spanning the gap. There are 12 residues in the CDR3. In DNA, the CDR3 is TGTGCCAGCGGACAAGCTGGAGGGGGCTACACCTTC. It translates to CASGQAGGGYTF.

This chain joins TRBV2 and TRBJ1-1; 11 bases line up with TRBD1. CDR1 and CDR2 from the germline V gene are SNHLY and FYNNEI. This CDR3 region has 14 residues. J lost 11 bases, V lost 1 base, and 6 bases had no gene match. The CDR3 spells CASSEGTGGLKAFF. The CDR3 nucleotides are TGTGCCAGCAGTGAAGGGACAGGGGGCTTGAAGGCTTTCTTT.

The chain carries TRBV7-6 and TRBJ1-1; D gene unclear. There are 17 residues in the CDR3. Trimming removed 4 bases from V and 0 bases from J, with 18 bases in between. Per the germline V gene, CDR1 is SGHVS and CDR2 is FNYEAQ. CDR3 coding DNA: TGTGCCAGCAGCTCCGACCTGGGCTTGACCATGAACACTGAAGCTTTCTTT. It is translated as CASSSDLGLTMNTEAFF.

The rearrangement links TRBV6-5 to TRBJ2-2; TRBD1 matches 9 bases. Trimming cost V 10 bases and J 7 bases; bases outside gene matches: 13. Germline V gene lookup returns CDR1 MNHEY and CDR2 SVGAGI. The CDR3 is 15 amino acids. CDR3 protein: CATQRDRADIGELFF. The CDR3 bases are TGTGCCACCCAGAGGGACAGGGCGGATATCGGGGAGCTGTTTTTT.

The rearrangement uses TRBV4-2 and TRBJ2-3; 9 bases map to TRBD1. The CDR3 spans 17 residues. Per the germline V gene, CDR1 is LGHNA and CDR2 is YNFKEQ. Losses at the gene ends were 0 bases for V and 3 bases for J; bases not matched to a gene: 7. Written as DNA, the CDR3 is TGTGCCAGCAGCCAAGAGAGGCGACAGGGGGTTACAGATACGCAGTATTTT. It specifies CASSQERRQGVTDTQYF.

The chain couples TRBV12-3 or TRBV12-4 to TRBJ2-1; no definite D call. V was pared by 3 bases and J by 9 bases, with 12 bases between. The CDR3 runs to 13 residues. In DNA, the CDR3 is TGTGCCAGCAGTTTTTCAGATCGGAGTGAGCAGTTCTTC. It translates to CASSFSDRSEQFF.

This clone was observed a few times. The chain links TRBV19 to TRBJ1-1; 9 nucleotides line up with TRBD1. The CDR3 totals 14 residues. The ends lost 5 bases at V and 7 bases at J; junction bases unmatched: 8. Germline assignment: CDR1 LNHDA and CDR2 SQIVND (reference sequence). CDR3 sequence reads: CASSPLDRGREAFF. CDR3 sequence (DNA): TGTGCCAGTAGTCCCCTGGACAGGGGCCGTGAAGCTTTCTTT.

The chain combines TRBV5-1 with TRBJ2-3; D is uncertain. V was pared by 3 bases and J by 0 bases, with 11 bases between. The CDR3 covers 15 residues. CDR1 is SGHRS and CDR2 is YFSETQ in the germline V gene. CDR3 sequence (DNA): TGCGCCAGCAGCTGGCTAGGTGGAAGCACAGATACGCAGTATTTT. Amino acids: CASSWLGGSTDTQYF.

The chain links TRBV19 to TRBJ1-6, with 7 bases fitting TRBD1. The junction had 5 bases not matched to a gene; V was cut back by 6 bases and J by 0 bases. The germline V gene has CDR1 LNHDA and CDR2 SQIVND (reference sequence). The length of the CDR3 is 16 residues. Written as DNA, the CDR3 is TGTGCCAGTAGGGGACAGACTAGCTCCTATAATTCACCCCTCCACTTT. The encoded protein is CASRGQTSSYNSPLHF.

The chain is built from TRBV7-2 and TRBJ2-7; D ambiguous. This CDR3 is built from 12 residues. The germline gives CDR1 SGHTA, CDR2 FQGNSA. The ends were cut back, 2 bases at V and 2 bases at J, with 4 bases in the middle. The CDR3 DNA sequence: TGTGCCAGCAGCTTACCCGCCTACGAGCAGTACTTC. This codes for CASSLPAYEQYF.

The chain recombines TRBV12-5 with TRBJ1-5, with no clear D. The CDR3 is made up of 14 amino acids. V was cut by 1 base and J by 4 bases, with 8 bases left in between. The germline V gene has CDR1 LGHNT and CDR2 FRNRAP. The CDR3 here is CASGLGHRNQPQHF. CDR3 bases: TGTGCTAGTGGTTTGGGACATCGTAATCAGCCCCAGCATTTT.